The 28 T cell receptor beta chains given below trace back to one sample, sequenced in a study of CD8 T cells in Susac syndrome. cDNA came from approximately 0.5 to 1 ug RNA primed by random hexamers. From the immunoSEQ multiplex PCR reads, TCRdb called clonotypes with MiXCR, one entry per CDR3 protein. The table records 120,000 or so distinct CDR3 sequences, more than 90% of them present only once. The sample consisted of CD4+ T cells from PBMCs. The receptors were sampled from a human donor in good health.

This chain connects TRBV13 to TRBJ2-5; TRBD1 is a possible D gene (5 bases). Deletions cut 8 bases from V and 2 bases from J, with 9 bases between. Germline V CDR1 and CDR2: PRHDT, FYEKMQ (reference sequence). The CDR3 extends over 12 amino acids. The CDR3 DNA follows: TGTGCCAGCGCTGCAGGGCAAGAGACCCAGTACTTC. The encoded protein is CASAAGQETQYF.

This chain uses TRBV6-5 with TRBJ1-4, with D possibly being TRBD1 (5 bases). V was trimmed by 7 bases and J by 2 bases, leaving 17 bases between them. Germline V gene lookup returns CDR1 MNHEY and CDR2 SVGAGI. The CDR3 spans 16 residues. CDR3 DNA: TGTGCCAGCAAGTTCCAGTGGACACCGACTAATGAAAAACTGTTTTTT. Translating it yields CASKFQWTPTNEKLFF.

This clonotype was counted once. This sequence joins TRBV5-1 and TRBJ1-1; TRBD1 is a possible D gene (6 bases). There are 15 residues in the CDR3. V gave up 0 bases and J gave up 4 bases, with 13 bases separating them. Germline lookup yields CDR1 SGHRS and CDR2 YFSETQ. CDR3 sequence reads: CASSLVPEGGTEAFF. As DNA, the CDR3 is TGCGCCAGCAGCTTGGTTCCCGAGGGGGGCACTGAAGCTTTCTTT.

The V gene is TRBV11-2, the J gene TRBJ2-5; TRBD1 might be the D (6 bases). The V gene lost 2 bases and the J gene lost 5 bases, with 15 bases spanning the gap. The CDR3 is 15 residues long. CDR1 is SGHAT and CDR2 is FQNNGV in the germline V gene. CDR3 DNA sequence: TGTGCCAGCAGCTTAATGTCGGGACATAGGGAGACCCAGTACTTC. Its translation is CASSLMSGHRETQYF.

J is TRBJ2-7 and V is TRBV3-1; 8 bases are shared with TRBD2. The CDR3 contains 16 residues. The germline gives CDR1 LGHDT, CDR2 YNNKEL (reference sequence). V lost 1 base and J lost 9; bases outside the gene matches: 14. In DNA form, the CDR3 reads TGTGCCAGCAGCCAAGTCGGGGGGGGGACTACGAGGGTGCAGTACTTC. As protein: CASSQVGGGTTRVQYF.

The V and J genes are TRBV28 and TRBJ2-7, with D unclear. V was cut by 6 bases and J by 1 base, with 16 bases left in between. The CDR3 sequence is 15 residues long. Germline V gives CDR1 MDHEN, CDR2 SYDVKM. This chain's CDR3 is CASRFTGSKSYEQYF. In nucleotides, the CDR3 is TGTGCCAGCAGGTTTACGGGTAGTAAGTCCTACGAGCAGTACTTC.

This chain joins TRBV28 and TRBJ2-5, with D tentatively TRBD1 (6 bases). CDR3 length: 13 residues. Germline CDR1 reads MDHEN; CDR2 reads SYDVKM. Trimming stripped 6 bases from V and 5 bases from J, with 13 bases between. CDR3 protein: CASRRQVVETQYF. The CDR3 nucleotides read TGTGCCAGCAGACGACAGGTGGTCGAGACCCAGTACTTC. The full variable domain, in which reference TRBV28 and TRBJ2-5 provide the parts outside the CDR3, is DVKVTQSSRYLVKRTGEKVFLECVQDMDHENMFWYRQDPGLGLRLIYFSYDVKMKEKGDIPEGYSVSREKKERFSLILESASTNQTSMYLCASRRQVVETQYFGPGTRLLVL.

CDR3 nucleotides: TGCAGCGTTAACCGGGGTCTGAAAGAGACCCAGTACTTC. Translation gives CSVNRGLKETQYF. The V and J genes are TRBV29-1 and TRBJ2-5, with D maybe TRBD2 (5 bases). V was shortened by 5 bases and J by 3 bases, with 13 bases between the two germline ends. The CDR3 sequence is 13 residues long. From germline, CDR1 is SQVTM and CDR2 ANQGSEA.

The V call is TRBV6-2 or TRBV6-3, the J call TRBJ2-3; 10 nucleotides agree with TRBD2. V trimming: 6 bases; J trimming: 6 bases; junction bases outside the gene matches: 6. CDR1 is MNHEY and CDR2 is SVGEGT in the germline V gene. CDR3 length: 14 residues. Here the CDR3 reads CASRRTSGLDTQYF. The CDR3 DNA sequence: TGTGCCAGCAGACGGACTAGCGGACTTGATACGCAGTATTTT.

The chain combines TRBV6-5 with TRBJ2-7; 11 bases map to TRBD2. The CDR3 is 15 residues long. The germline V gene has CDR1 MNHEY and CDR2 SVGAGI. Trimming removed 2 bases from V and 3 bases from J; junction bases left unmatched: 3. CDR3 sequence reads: CASSYGLAGHYEQYF. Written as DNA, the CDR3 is TGTGCCAGCAGTTACGGACTAGCGGGCCACTACGAGCAGTACTTC.

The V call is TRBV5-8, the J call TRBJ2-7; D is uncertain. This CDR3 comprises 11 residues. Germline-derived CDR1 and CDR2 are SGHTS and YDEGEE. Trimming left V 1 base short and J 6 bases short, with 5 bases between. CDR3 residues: CASSLISEQYF. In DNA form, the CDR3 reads TGTGCCAGCAGCTTGATCAGCGAGCAGTACTTC.

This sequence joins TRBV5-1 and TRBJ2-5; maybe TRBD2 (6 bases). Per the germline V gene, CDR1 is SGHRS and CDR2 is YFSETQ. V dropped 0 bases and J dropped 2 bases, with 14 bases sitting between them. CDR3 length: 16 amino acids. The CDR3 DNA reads TGCGCCAGCAGCTTGGCTCGATCGGCGGGACAAGAGACCCAGTACTTC. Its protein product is CASSLARSAGQETQYF.

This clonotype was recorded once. CDR3 nucleotides: TGTGCCAGCAGGTTAGGGGGACAGATCTTCGGCGATGAGCAGTTCTTC. Amino acids: CASRLGGQIFGDEQFF. The chain is built from TRBV3-1 and TRBJ2-1, with 7 bases matching TRBD1. V lost 6 bases and J lost 8; bases outside the gene matches: 16. Looked up from germline, CDR1 is LGHDT and CDR2 is YNNKEL (reference sequence). The CDR3 has 16 residues.

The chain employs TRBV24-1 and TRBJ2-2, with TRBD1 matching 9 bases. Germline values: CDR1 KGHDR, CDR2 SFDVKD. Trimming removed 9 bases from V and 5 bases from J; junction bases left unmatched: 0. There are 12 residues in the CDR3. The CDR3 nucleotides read TGTGCCACCGACAGGGGGACCGGGGAGCTGTTTTTT. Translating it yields CATDRGTGELFF.

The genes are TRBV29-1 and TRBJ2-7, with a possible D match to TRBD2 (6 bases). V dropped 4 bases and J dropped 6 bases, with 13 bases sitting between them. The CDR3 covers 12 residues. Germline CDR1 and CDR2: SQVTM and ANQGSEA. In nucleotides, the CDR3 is TGCAGCGTTGCCAACGCGGGACGCGAGCAGTACTTC. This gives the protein CSVANAGREQYF.

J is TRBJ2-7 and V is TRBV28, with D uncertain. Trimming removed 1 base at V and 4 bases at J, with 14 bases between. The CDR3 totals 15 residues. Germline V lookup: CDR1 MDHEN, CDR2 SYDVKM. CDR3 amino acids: CASSLFPETKYEQYF. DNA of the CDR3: TGTGCCAGCAGTTTATTTCCGGAAACCAAGTACGAGCAGTACTTC.

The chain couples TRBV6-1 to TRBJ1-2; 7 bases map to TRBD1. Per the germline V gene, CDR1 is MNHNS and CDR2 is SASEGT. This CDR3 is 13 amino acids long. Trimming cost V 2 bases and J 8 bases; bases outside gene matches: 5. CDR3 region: CASSEQGDLGYTF. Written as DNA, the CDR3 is TGTGCCAGCAGTGAACAGGGGGATTTGGGCTACACCTTC.

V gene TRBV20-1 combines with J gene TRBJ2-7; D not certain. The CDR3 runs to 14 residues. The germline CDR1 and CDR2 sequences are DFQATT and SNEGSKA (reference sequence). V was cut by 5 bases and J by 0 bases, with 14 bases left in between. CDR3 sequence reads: CSALRSRSSYEQYF. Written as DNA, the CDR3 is TGCAGTGCTCTTCGCAGCCGGAGCTCCTACGAGCAGTACTTC.

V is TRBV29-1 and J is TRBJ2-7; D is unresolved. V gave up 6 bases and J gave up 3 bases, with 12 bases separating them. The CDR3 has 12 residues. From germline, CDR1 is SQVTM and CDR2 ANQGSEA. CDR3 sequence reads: CSVADRNYEQYF. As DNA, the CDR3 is TGCAGCGTAGCAGACCGTAACTACGAGCAGTACTTC.

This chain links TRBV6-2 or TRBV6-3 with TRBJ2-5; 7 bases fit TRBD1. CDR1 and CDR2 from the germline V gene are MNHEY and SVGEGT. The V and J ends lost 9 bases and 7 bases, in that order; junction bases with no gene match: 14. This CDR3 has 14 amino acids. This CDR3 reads CASIGTASRATQYF. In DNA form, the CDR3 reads TGTGCCAGTATTGGGACAGCCTCTCGGGCGACCCAGTACTTC.

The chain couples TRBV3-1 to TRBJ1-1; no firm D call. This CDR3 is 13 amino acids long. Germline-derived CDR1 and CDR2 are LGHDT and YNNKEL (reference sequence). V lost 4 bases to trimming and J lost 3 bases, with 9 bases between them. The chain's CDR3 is CASSRGGYTEAFF. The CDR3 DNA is TGTGCCAGCAGCCGGGGAGGGTACACTGAAGCTTTCTTT.

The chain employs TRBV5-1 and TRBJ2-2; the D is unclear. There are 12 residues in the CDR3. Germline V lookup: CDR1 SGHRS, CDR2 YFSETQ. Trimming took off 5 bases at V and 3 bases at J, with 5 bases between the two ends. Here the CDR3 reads CASRTHTGELFF. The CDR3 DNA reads TGCGCCAGCAGGACACACACCGGGGAGCTGTTTTTT.

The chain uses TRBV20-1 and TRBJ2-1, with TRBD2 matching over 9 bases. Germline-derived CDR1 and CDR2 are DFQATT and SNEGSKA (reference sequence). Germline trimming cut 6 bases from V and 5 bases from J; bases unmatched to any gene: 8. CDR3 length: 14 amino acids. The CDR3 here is CSAPRTSVNNEQFF. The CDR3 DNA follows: TGCAGTGCCCCTAGGACTAGCGTAAACAATGAGCAGTTCTTC.

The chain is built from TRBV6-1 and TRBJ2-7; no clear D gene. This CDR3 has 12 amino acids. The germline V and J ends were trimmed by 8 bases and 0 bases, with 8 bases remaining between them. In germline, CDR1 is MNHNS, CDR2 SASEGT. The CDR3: CASDKSSYEQYF. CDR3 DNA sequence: TGTGCCAGCGACAAGAGCTCCTACGAGCAGTACTTC.

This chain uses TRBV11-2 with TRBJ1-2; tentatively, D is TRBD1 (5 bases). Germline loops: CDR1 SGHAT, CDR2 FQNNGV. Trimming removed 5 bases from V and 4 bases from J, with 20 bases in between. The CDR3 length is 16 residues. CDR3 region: CASSPGRAKGIYGYTF. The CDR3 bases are TGTGCCAGCAGCCCGGGACGGGCCAAGGGGATCTATGGCTACACCTTC. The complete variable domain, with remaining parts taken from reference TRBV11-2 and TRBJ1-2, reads EAGVAQSPRYKIIEKRQSVAFWCNPISGHATLYWYQQILGQGPKLLIQFQNNGVVDDSQLPKDRFSAERLKGVDSTLKIQPAKLEDSAVYLCASSPGRAKGIYGYTFGSGTRLTVV.

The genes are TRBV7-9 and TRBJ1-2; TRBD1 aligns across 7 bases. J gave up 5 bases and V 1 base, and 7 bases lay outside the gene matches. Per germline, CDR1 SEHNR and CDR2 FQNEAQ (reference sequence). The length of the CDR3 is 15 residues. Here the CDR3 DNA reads TGTGCCAGCAGCTTAGGGCCCGACAGGGTTTATGGCTACACCTTC. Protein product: CASSLGPDRVYGYTF. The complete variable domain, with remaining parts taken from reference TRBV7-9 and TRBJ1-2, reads DTGVSQNPRHKITKRGQNVTFRCDPISEHNRLYWYRQTLGQGPEFLTYFQNEAQLEKSRLLSDRFSAERPKGSFSTLEIQRTEQGDSAMYLCASSLGPDRVYGYTFGSGTRLTVV.

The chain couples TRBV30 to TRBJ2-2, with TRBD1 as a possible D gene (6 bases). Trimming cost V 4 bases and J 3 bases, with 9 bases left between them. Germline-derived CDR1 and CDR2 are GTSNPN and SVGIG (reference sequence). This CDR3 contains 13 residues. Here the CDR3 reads CAWNRAHTGELFF. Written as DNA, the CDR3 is TGTGCCTGGAACAGGGCCCACACCGGGGAGCTGTTTTTT. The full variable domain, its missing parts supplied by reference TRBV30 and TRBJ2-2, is SQTIHQWPATLVQPVGSPLSLECTVEGTSNPNLYWYRQAAGRGLQLLFYSVGIGQISSEVPQNLSASRPQDRQFILSSKKLLLSDSGFYLCAWNRAHTGELFFGEGSRLTVL.

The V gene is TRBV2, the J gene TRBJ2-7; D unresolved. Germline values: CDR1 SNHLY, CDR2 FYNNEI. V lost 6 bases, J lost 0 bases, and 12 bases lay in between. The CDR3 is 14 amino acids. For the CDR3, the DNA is TGTGCCAGCAGGCTGGCCGGCCACTCCTACGAGCAGTACTTC. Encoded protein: CASRLAGHSYEQYF.